The rows below give T cell receptor beta chains drawn from one sample of a study of cytomegalovirus exposure and HLA in healthy donors. Sequencing used immunoSEQ multiplex PCR; TCRdb keeps in-frame clones, though not all of them. The sample holds over 150,000 clones, approximately 80% seen once. Sequencing was carried out using PBMCs. Source of these receptors: a man aged 25 to 45 in good health and CMV-seropositive. Each CDR3 is given with its conserved first and last residue. Each record gives: D gene, J gene, clone size, V gene, CDR3 length, CDR3 protein, CDR3 DNA. D genes are given only for firm matches. Some rows have no size entry. The others give once, few or many, or a class for an expanded clone.

NA | TRBJ1-4 | once | TRBV4-3 | 17 | CASSQEGGGATNEKLFF | TGCGCCAGCAGCCAAGAAGGGGGGGGTGCAACTAATGAAAAACTGTTTTTT
TRBD1 | TRBJ1-1 | NA | TRBV6-1 | 14 | CASSESRGRTEAFF | TGTGCCAGCAGTGAATCCAGGGGGCGGACTGAAGCTTTCTTT
NA | TRBJ1-2 | few | TRBV6-4 | 13 | CASSREEGYGYTF | TGTGCCAGCAGCCGGGAGGAGGGCTATGGCTACACCTTC
TRBD1 | TRBJ1-4 | NA | TRBV9 | 16 | CASSVDVGETGAKLFF | TGTGCCAGCAGCGTAGATGTTGGCGAGACAGGGGCCAAACTGTTTTTT
NA | TRBJ1-2 | NA | TRBV5-6 | 13 | CASSLAGSHGYTF | TGTGCCAGCAGCTTAGCGGGAAGCCATGGCTACACCTTC
TRBD2 | TRBJ2-1 | NA | TRBV28 | 14 | CASSVGLAQFEQFF | TGTGCCAGCAGCGTTGGACTAGCCCAGTTTGAGCAGTTCTTC
TRBD1 | TRBJ1-5 | few | TRBV11-2 | 13 | CASSIDRDQPQHF | TGTGCCAGCAGCATTGACAGGGATCAGCCCCAGCATTTT
TRBD2 | TRBJ2-1 | NA | TRBV6-5 | 13 | CASSYGGDNEQFF | TGTGCCAGCAGTTATGGGGGGGACAATGAGCAGTTCTTC
NA | TRBJ2-5 | NA | TRBV7-9 | 14 | CSSSLSDSQETQYF | TGTTCCAGCAGCTTATCGGACAGCCAAGAGACCCAGTACTTC
NA | TRBJ2-4 | NA | TRBV9 | 16 | CASSVALGEGKNIQYF | TGTGCCAGCAGCGTAGCTCTCGGAGAAGGCAAAAACATTCAGTACTTC
TRBD1 | TRBJ2-5 | NA | TRBV11-2 | 18 | CASSSQLLGQGGPETQYF | TGTGCCAGCAGCTCTCAGTTGCTCGGACAGGGGGGCCCGGAGACCCAGTACTTC
NA | TRBJ2-2 | NA | TRBV9 | 13 | CASSARLTGELFF | TGTGCCAGCAGCGCCCGTCTCACCGGGGAGCTGTTTTTT
NA | TRBJ2-3 | NA | TRBV28 | 14 | CASSSKYRADTQYF | TGTGCCAGCAGTTCCAAATACAGGGCAGATACGCAGTATTTT
NA | TRBJ1-5 | NA | TRBV30 | 17 | CAWSGLDDKAAGQPQHF | TGTGCCTGGAGCGGACTGGATGATAAGGCGGCAGGTCAGCCCCAGCATTTT
NA | TRBJ1-2 | NA | TRBV25-1 | 13 | CASSERGGYGYTF | TGTGCCAGCAGTGAAAGGGGGGGCTATGGCTACACCTTC
NA | TRBJ1-1 | few | TRBV28 | 16 | CASSPDPGSMNTEAFF | TGTGCCAGCAGTCCGGACCCGGGATCCATGAACACTGAAGCTTTCTTT
NA | TRBJ2-7 | NA | TRBV6-5 | 14 | CASSYSRGNYEQYF | TGTGCCAGCAGTTACTCGCGGGGAAACTACGAGCAGTACTTC
NA | TRBJ2-1 | NA | TRBV10-3 | 16 | CAISEVRESGYNEQFF | TGTGCCATCAGTGAAGTACGGGAGAGTGGCTACAATGAGCAGTTCTTC
TRBD2 | TRBJ2-5 | NA | TRBV27 | 14 | CASSRTSGLGTQYF | TGTGCCAGCAGTCGGACTAGCGGTCTCGGGACCCAGTACTTC
NA | TRBJ2-1 | NA | TRBV25-1 | 15 | CASTDISSLYNEQFF | TGTGCCAGCACCGACATCTCGAGTCTCTACAATGAGCAGTTCTTC
NA | TRBJ2-7 | once | TRBV6-5 | 12 | CASSSVGSEQYF | TGTGCCAGCAGTTCTGTCGGGAGCGAGCAGTACTTC
NA | TRBJ2-2 | NA | TRBV14 | 11 | CASSFTGELFF | TGTGCCAGCTCCTTCACCGGGGAGCTGTTTTTT
TRBD1 | TRBJ1-4 | NA | TRBV7-9 | 18 | CASSSTSRTGRGNEKLFF | TGTGCCAGCAGCTCCACATCTCGGACAGGGAGAGGCAATGAAAAACTGTTTTTT
TRBD1 | TRBJ1-5 | NA | TRBV27 | 15 | CASSIVGQGDQPQHF | TGTGCCAGCAGTATAGTCGGACAGGGAGATCAGCCCCAGCATTTT
TRBD2 | TRBJ2-3 | NA | TRBV11-3 | 15 | CASSLDWTRRDTQYF | TGTGCCAGCAGCTTAGACTGGACTAGGAGAGATACGCAGTATTTT
NA | TRBJ1-1 | few | TRBV7-6 | 12 | CASSQYRAEAFF | TGTGCCAGCAGCCAATACAGGGCCGAAGCTTTCTTT
NA | TRBJ1-1 | NA | TRBV6-1 | 12 | CASSYQGPEAFF | TGTGCCAGCAGTTATCAGGGTCCTGAAGCTTTCTTT
TRBD2 | TRBJ2-5 | NA | TRBV5-4 | 13 | CASSPGLAGEQYF | TGTGCCAGCAGCCCCGGACTAGCTGGAGAGCAGTACTTC
TRBD1 | TRBJ1-1 | NA | TRBV2 | 13 | CASSGDRGTEAFF | TGTGCCAGCAGTGGGGACAGGGGTACTGAAGCTTTCTTT
NA | TRBJ2-2 | NA | TRBV4-2 | 18 | CASSPDRGNKVYTGELFF | TGTGCCAGCAGCCCCGACCGAGGGAATAAAGTTTACACCGGGGAGCTGTTTTTT
NA | TRBJ1-1 | NA | TRBV11-2 | 16 | CASSPGGRGPNTEAFF | TGTGCCAGCAGCCCTGGCGGGAGGGGACCTAACACTGAAGCTTTCTTT
TRBD2 | TRBJ2-5 | NA | TRBV11-3 | 13 | CASSPGGQETQYF | TGTGCCAGCAGCCCGGGGGGCCAAGAGACCCAGTACTTC
TRBD1 | TRBJ2-7 | NA | TRBV18 | 14 | CASSPDRSSYEQYF | TGTGCCAGCTCACCGGACAGGAGTTCCTACGAGCAGTACTTC
NA | TRBJ1-2 | NA | TRBV5-5 | 13 | CASSLRGNYGYTF | TGTGCCAGCAGCTTGAGAGGGAACTATGGCTACACCTTC
NA | TRBJ2-5 | once | TRBV6-6 | 16 | CASSYSTGGPRETQYF | TGTGCCAGCAGTTACTCGACCGGGGGGCCTCGAGAGACCCAGTACTTC
TRBD1 | TRBJ1-5 | NA | TRBV30 | 13 | CASAGQGGPPQHF | TGTGCCTCGGCAGGACAGGGCGGTCCGCCCCAGCATTTT
TRBD2 | TRBJ2-7 | NA | TRBV7-2 | 16 | CASSLVWTSGRYEQYF | TGTGCCAGCAGCTTAGTGTGGACTAGCGGGAGGTACGAGCAGTACTTC
NA | TRBJ2-2 | once | TRBV30 | 14 | CAWSVALNTGELFF | TGTGCCTGGAGTGTCGCACTGAACACCGGGGAGCTGTTTTTT
NA | TRBJ2-7 | NA | TRBV7-6 | 16 | CASSLVGQGPSYEQYF | TGTGCCAGCAGCTTAGTGGGGCAGGGGCCCTCCTACGAGCAGTACTTC
NA | TRBJ2-7 | NA | TRBV11-2 | 16 | CASSLGFTAGTYEQYF | TGTGCCAGCAGCTTAGGATTTACGGCAGGGACCTACGAGCAGTACTTC
NA | TRBJ2-7 | NA | TRBV4-3 | 16 | CASSQDRWRGRGEQYF | TGCGCCAGCAGCCAAGATAGGTGGAGGGGGCGAGGCGAGCAGTACTTC
NA | TRBJ2-6 | NA | TRBV23-1 | 16 | CASSRLSGAGANVLTF | TGCGCCAGCAGTCGACTTTCAGGGGCCGGGGCCAACGTCCTGACTTTC
NA | TRBJ2-2 | NA | TRBV5-4 | 15 | CASSSGSKGTGELFF | TGTGCCAGCAGCTCCGGGTCCAAAGGCACCGGGGAGCTGTTTTTT
NA | TRBJ2-5 | NA | TRBV5-4 | 17 | CASSLVGVGGWQETQYF | TGTGCCAGCAGCTTGGTCGGCGTAGGAGGATGGCAGGAGACCCAGTACTTC
NA | TRBJ1-2 | NA | TRBV19 | 15 | CASSNQVVGAYGYTF | TGTGCCAGTAGCAACCAGGTAGTGGGGGCCTATGGCTACACCTTC
TRBD1 | TRBJ1-6 | NA | TRBV27 | 16 | CASSWGQGAYNSPLHF | TGTGCCAGCAGTTGGGGACAGGGGGCATATAATTCACCCCTCCACTTT
NA | TRBJ1-1 | NA | TRBV10-3 | 16 | CATGPTAGGSIAEAFF | TGTGCCACCGGCCCAACGGCCGGGGGTTCGATCGCTGAAGCTTTCTTT
TRBD1 | TRBJ1-6 | NA | TRBV7-2 | 16 | CASSQQGALTNSPLHF | TGTGCCAGCAGCCAACAGGGGGCTCTTACCAATTCACCCCTCCACTTT
NA | TRBJ1-5 | NA | TRBV7-9 | 14 | CASRGPGDNQPQHF | TGTGCCAGCAGGGGCCCCGGGGACAATCAGCCCCAGCATTTT
TRBD1 | TRBJ2-2 | NA | TRBV30 | 13 | CASRQGASGELFF | TGTGCCAGCCGACAGGGGGCGAGCGGGGAGCTGTTTTTT
NA | TRBJ1-6 | NA | TRBV2 | 15 | CASSEPSRSNSPLHF | TGTGCCAGCAGTGAGCCGTCACGTAGTAATTCACCCCTCCACTTT
NA | TRBJ2-7 | NA | TRBV5-6 | 13 | CASSSHLSYEQYF | TGTGCCAGCAGCTCACACCTCTCCTACGAGCAGTACTTC
NA | TRBJ2-7 | NA | TRBV28 | 15 | CASSLSGGEAYEQYF | TGTGCCAGCAGTTTATCGGGCGGGGAAGCCTACGAGCAGTACTTC
NA | TRBJ1-2 | NA | TRBV6-5 | 13 | CASSDPGAYGYTF | TGTGCCAGCAGCGACCCAGGTGCTTATGGCTACACCTTC
NA | TRBJ1-5 | NA | TRBV7-8 | 15 | CASSRREGSNQPQHF | TGTGCCAGCAGCCGCAGGGAAGGTAGCAATCAGCCCCAGCATTTT
TRBD2 | TRBJ2-3 | NA | TRBV11-3 | 14 | CASSLGLAGDTQYF | TGTGCCAGCAGCCTGGGACTAGCGGGAGATACGCAGTATTTT
NA | TRBJ1-1 | NA | TRBV6-6 | 13 | CASSGRVGTEAFF | TGTGCCAGCAGTGGCAGGGTAGGGACTGAAGCTTTCTTT